This T cell receptor beta chain is drawn from a study of STAT5B mutations in CD4+ large granular lymphocyte leukemia. About the research overall: Among healthy controls, a particular HLA allele went with more CDR3 'QG' motifs. The study's findings and limits: Compared with healthy controls (2/35), patient top clones favored TRBV06 (8/27). No patients shared main leukemic clonotypes, though less than 30% appeared at low frequency elsewhere.

The table came from immunoSEQ multiplex PCR; TCRdb's copy has only in-frame clones and leaves some out. The data show roughly 46,000 clones, roughly 80% seen once. From germline, CDR1 is SGHNT and CDR2 YYREEE (reference sequence). This CDR3 is 16 amino acids long. V was pared by 0 bases and J by 3 bases, with 6 bases of the junction left unmatched. As to this clone: Antigen unknown.

The chain links TRBV5-4 to TRBJ2-3, with 8 bases aligning to TRBD2. The source material was CD4+ T cells from blood buffy coats. The clonotype originates from a human donor in good health. The CDR3 region is CASSLVSRGETDTQYF. CDR3 DNA: TGTGCCAGCAGCTTGGTATCGCGGGGGGAGACAGATACGCAGTATTTT.